The 22 T cell receptor beta chains given below trace back to one sample, sequenced in a study of post-analysis software for immune sequencing data. Study findings and constraints: Controls had lower frequencies than patients of a few TRBV segments, which included TRBV5-6, TRBV5-1 and TRBV20-1.

These receptors' antigens are unknown. Unique molecular identifiers featured in each of the TCR beta cDNA libraries. TCRdb re-called the PCR reads through MiXCR, storing one row per CDR3 protein. This table has about 820,000 distinct CDR3 sequences, roughly 58% appearing once. Sequences were obtained from blood. The source is a girl between 10 and 17 years old with multiple sclerosis.

This clonotype was observed a handful of times. CDR3 nucleotides: TGTGCCACCAGTGACCGACTAGAGGCAGATACGCAGTATTTT. It encodes CATSDRLEADTQYF. V and J are TRBV24-1 and TRBJ2-3; D may be TRBD2 (6 bases). Germline-derived CDR1 and CDR2 are KGHDR and SFDVKD. This CDR3 is built from 14 residues. Trimming left V 4 bases short and J 4 bases short, with 11 bases between.

V is TRBV20-1 and J is TRBJ2-1, with 8 nucleotides matching TRBD2. The CDR3 covers 15 residues. Trimming at V came to 5 bases and at J to 8 bases, leaving 14 bases not matched to a gene. Germline-derived CDR1 and CDR2 are DFQATT and SNEGSKA (reference sequence). CDR3 in amino acids: CSADRSGSWRDEQFF. The DNA for the CDR3 is TGCAGTGCTGATAGAAGCGGGAGCTGGCGCGATGAGCAGTTCTTC.

The rearrangement links TRBV7-9 to TRBJ1-2; 7 bases are a match to TRBD1. The CDR3 contains 15 residues. Trimming at V came to 5 bases and at J to 4 bases, leaving 10 bases not matched to a gene. CDR1 SEHNR and CDR2 FQNEAQ come from the germline V gene (reference sequence). This CDR3 reads CASSPSGTDSYGYTF. CDR3 nucleotides: TGTGCCAGCAGCCCATCCGGGACAGATAGCTATGGCTACACCTTC. Supplemented by reference TRBV7-9 and TRBJ1-2, the full variable domain reads DTGVSQNPRHKITKRGQNVTFRCDPISEHNRLYWYRQTLGQGPEFLTYFQNEAQLEKSRLLSDRFSAERPKGSFSTLEIQRTEQGDSAMYLCASSPSGTDSYGYTFGSGTRLTVV.

The chain recombines TRBV7-2 with TRBJ2-7; D uncertain. The germline gives CDR1 SGHTA, CDR2 FQGNSA. V lost 0 bases, J lost 3 bases, and 9 bases lay in between. The CDR3 extends over 14 amino acids. Here the CDR3 reads CASSLAPRSYEQYF. The CDR3 DNA is TGTGCCAGCAGCTTAGCGCCGCGGAGCTACGAGCAGTACTTC.

The chain joins TRBV6-5 to TRBJ2-5, with D hard to call. V was trimmed by 7 bases and J by 0 bases, leaving 15 bases between them. The germline V gene encodes CDR1 MNHEY and CDR2 SVGAGI. This CDR3 is 15 amino acids long. CDR3 bases: TGTGCCAGCACTCCACGGGCCTACTACCAAGAGACCCAGTACTTC. Its protein product is CASTPRAYYQETQYF.

The V call is TRBV6-2 or TRBV6-3, the J call TRBJ2-7; TRBD1 matches at 9 bases. The CDR3 is 12 residues long. The trim removed 8 bases at V and 3 bases at J, leaving 2 bases unmatched. Germline V CDR1 and CDR2: MNHEY, SVGEGT. The CDR3 region is CASEGQGYEQYF. The CDR3, as DNA: TGTGCCAGCGAGGGACAGGGCTACGAGCAGTACTTC.

The rearrangement uses TRBV29-1 and TRBJ2-3, with D maybe TRBD1 (5 bases). There are 12 residues in the CDR3. Trimming removed 4 bases from V and 4 bases from J, with 9 bases in between. The germline gives CDR1 SQVTM, CDR2 ANQGSEA. This CDR3 is CSVAGAADTQYF. As DNA, the CDR3 is TGCAGCGTTGCTGGGGCCGCAGATACGCAGTATTTT.

For this clonotype: Relative to the germline gene, one junction end is altered; a read error may explain this. The chain recombines TRBV19 with TRBJ1-2, with 7 bases that match TRBD1. This CDR3 has 15 amino acids. Germline-derived CDR1 and CDR2 are LNHDA and SQIVND (reference sequence). CDR3 residues: CASSTKGQSNYGYTF. CDR3 bases: TGTGCCAGTAGTACAAAGGGACAGAGCAACTACGGCTACACCTTC.

This clonotype was recorded a few times. This chain links TRBV6-5 with TRBJ2-7, with D possibly matching TRBD1 (5 bases). Trimming removed 5 bases at V and 3 bases at J, with 11 bases between. The germline gives CDR1 MNHEY, CDR2 SVGAGI. CDR3 size: 13 residues. Here the CDR3 reads CASSRTPNYEQYF. In DNA form, the CDR3 reads TGTGCCAGCAGTCGGACACCTAACTACGAGCAGTACTTC.

This chain links TRBV20-1 with TRBJ2-1; the D call may be TRBD1 or TRBD2 (5 bases each). Germline loops: CDR1 DFQATT, CDR2 SNEGSKA (reference sequence). The CDR3 totals 14 residues. Trimming cost V 3 bases and J 5 bases, with 14 bases left between them. The CDR3: CSARGVVLHNEQFF. The CDR3 nucleotides are TGCAGTGCTAGGGGGGTAGTTCTCCACAATGAGCAGTTCTTC.

The V and J genes are TRBV5-5 and TRBJ1-1; 7 nucleotides agree with TRBD1. There are 15 residues in the CDR3. The V gene's germline CDR1 is SGHKS and CDR2 YYEKEE (reference sequence). J was trimmed by 1 base and V by 2 bases; bases with no gene match: 5. The CDR3 DNA is TGTGCCAGCAGCTTCATGACAGGGCCGAACACTGAAGCTTTCTTT. Translating it yields CASSFMTGPNTEAFF.

This clonotype was seen a few times. The chain employs TRBV12-3 or TRBV12-4 and TRBJ2-5, with TRBD2 identical over 7 bases. TRBJ2-7 matches the DNA end more closely, so the J call is doubtful. CDR3 length: 16 amino acids. The CDR3 sequence is CASSLPGRRGNYEQYF. CDR3 nucleotides: TGTGCCAGCAGTCTCCCCGGCAGGCGGGGGAACTACGAGCAGTACTTC.

This clonotype was seen a few times. This rearrangement joins TRBV20-1 to TRBJ1-2; D possibly corresponds to TRBD1 (6 bases). The CDR3 has 16 amino acids. Trimming pared 5 bases from V and 4 bases from J, leaving 23 bases between. Looked up from germline, CDR1 is DFQATT and CDR2 is SNEGSKA (reference sequence). CDR3 amino acids: CSAFDTTRTVLYGYTF. CDR3 bases: TGCAGTGCTTTCGATACTACTCGGACAGTGCTCTATGGCTACACCTTC.

The chain has TRBV25-1 and TRBJ2-6; D may be TRBD2 (6 bases). Between the trimmed V and J ends, which lost 5 bases and 0 bases, there was a span of 14 bases. From germline, CDR1 is MGHDK and CDR2 SYGVNS. This CDR3 comprises 17 residues. The CDR3 protein is CASSPKSGSSGANVLTF. The DNA of the CDR3 is TGTGCCAGCAGTCCCAAATCCGGGAGCTCTGGGGCCAACGTCCTGACTTTC. Full variable domain (missing parts from reference TRBV25-1 and TRBJ2-6): EADIYQTPRYLVIGTGKKITLECSQTMGHDKMYWYQQDPGMELHLIHYSYGVNSTEKGDLSSESTVSRIRTEHFPLTLESARPSHTSQYLCASSPKSGSSGANVLTFGAGSRLTVL.

Note on this clonotype: A read error may account for a junction end that differs from germline. The J gene is TRBJ2-6, the V gene TRBV12-3 or TRBV12-4; TRBD1 aligns across 10 bases. This CDR3 spans 17 amino acids. This CDR3 reads CTSSFRDRGSGANVLTF. The CDR3 nucleotides read TGTACCAGCAGTTTCCGGGACAGGGGCTCTGGGGCCAACGTCCTGACTTTC.

The chain joins TRBV4-1 to TRBJ2-7; D is possibly TRBD2 (7 bases). The CDR3 totals 16 residues. Germline V gives CDR1 MGHRA, CDR2 YSYEKL. Trimming cost V 1 base and J 3 bases, with 16 bases left between them. CDR3 protein: CASSQGQGGGGYEQYF. For the CDR3, the DNA is TGCGCCAGCAGCCAAGGTCAGGGAGGGGGAGGCTACGAGCAGTACTTC.

This chain joins TRBV12-3 or TRBV12-4 and TRBJ2-7; D ambiguous. Trimming took 2 bases from V and 6 from J, leaving 5 bases between them. This CDR3 comprises 11 residues. The CDR3 spells CASSLKLEQYF. DNA of the CDR3: TGTGCCAGCAGTTTAAAGCTCGAGCAGTACTTC.

In this sample, this clonotype turned up a few times. This chain connects TRBV29-1 to TRBJ2-5; a possible D gene is TRBD2 (7 bases). The V gene's germline CDR1 is SQVTM and CDR2 ANQGSEA. Between the trimmed V and J ends, which lost 6 bases and 3 bases, there was a span of 17 bases. The CDR3 covers 14 residues. CDR3: CSVKSGGPKETQYF. CDR3 nucleotides: TGCAGCGTCAAATCGGGGGGCCCTAAAGAGACCCAGTACTTC.

The V and J genes are TRBV6-2 or TRBV6-3 and TRBJ2-1; 7 bases fit TRBD2. With V trimmed by 2 bases and J by 12 bases, 4 bases remained unmatched. Germline loops: CDR1 MNHEY, CDR2 SVGEGT. The CDR3 totals 12 residues. The CDR3 nucleotides read TGTGCCAGCAGTTACGGTTCGGGGGGGCAGTTCTTC. Amino acid sequence: CASSYGSGGQFF.

The V and J genes are TRBV5-5 and TRBJ2-7; D uncertain. CDR3 length: 12 residues. V gave up 6 bases and J gave up 0 bases, with 7 bases separating them. Germline V gene lookup returns CDR1 SGHKS and CDR2 YYEKEE (reference sequence). CDR3 region: CASTTDSYEQYF. DNA for the CDR3: TGTGCCAGCACCACGGACTCCTACGAGCAGTACTTC.

The rearrangement uses TRBV4-1 and TRBJ2-1; D uncertain. Deletions cut 3 bases from V and 4 bases from J, with 10 bases between. Germline V gene data show CDR1 as MGHRA and CDR2 as YSYEKL. The CDR3 is 14 amino acids. The CDR3 DNA follows: TGCGCCAGCAGCCACTCGACTTCTTACAATGAGCAGTTCTTC. Translated: CASSHSTSYNEQFF.

The rearrangement links TRBV20-1 to TRBJ2-1, with 7 bases fitting TRBD2. CDR3 size: 14 residues. The V gene end was trimmed by 6 bases and the J gene end by 3 bases; junction bases not matched to a gene: 8. CDR1 DFQATT and CDR2 SNEGSKA come from the germline V gene (reference sequence). The CDR3 spells CSAESGIIYNEQFF. CDR3 DNA sequence: TGCAGTGCAGAAAGCGGGATAATCTACAATGAGCAGTTCTTC.